Each of the 20 T cell receptor beta chains below was sequenced from the same sample in a study of blood T cell repertoires in COVID-19. The table came from immunoSEQ multiplex PCR; TCRdb's copy has only in-frame clones and leaves some out. Of 300,000 to 350,000 clones in the sample, roughly 86% were seen once. The sequencing sample was made of PBMCs or T cells enriched from blood (not recorded which). The origin of the receptors is a woman in her twenties or thirties who had recovered from COVID-19.

This clone was observed a handful of times. DNA of the CDR3: TGCAGCGTTGGCCCCCCGACAGGGCTGTCTGAAGCTTTCTTT. Residues: CSVGPPTGLSEAFF. The genes are TRBV29-1 and TRBJ1-1; 7 bases agree with TRBD1. The ends lost 4 bases at V and 6 bases at J; junction bases unmatched: 11. Germline lookup yields CDR1 SQVTM and CDR2 ANQGSEA. The length of the CDR3 is 14 residues.

This clone has more than one count but fewer than ten. This chain links TRBV3-1 (or the pseudogene TRBV3-2) with TRBJ2-1; D gene ambiguous. Germline V lookup: CDR1 LGHDT, CDR2 YNNKEL (reference sequence). Trimming took off 4 bases at V and 8 bases at J, with 15 bases between the two ends. This CDR3 spans 14 amino acids. In nucleotides, the CDR3 is TGTGCCAGCAGCCGATCACCCCCAGTTGATGAGCAGTTCTTC. Protein product: CASSRSPPVDEQFF.

The chain combines TRBV11-2 with TRBJ1-5, with 9 bases matching TRBD1. The V gene end was trimmed by 0 bases and the J gene end by 5 bases; junction bases not matched to a gene: 5. Germline CDR1 reads SGHAT; CDR2 reads FQNNGV. The CDR3 sequence is 16 residues long. CDR3 residues: CASSLDGTGGYQPQHF. The CDR3 DNA follows: TGTGCCAGCAGCTTAGATGGAACAGGGGGCTATCAGCCCCAGCATTTT.

This rearrangement joins TRBV6-9 to TRBJ2-3, with D unresolved. The CDR3 has 14 amino acids. CDR1 and CDR2 from the germline V gene are MNHGY and SVAAGI. Trimming pared 7 bases from V and 0 bases from J, leaving 11 bases between. CDR3 bases: TGTGCCAGCAAAGACCCACTAAGCACAGATACGCAGTATTTT. Its protein is CASKDPLSTDTQYF.

The rearrangement uses TRBV7-2 and TRBJ2-3, with a weak D call TRBD2 (6 bases). The ends were cut back, 6 bases at V and 3 bases at J, with 22 bases in the middle. The CDR3 is 17 amino acids. Germline V CDR1 and CDR2: SGHTA, FQGNSA. CDR3 DNA sequence: TGTGCCAGCAGACTGGGTAGCGGAGCCATTGGGACAGATACGCAGTATTTT. This sequence encodes CASRLGSGAIGTDTQYF. Full variable domain (rest looked up from reference TRBV7-2 and TRBJ2-3): GAGVSQSPSNKVTEKGKDVELRCDPISGHTALYWYRQSLGQGLEFLIYFQGNSAPDKSGLPSDRFSAERTGGSVSTLTIQRTQQEDSAVYLCASRLGSGAIGTDTQYFGPGTRLTVL.

This clone appeared once. The J gene is TRBJ2-3, the V gene TRBV6-5; D is perhaps TRBD1 (6 bases). The CDR3 is made up of 14 amino acids. The V gene lost 6 bases and the J gene lost 1 base, with 11 bases spanning the gap. Germline CDR1 is MNHEY and CDR2 is SVGAGI. This CDR3 is CASSQGRGTDTQYF. CDR3 nucleotide sequence: TGTGCCAGCAGCCAGGGGAGAGGCACAGATACGCAGTATTTT.

This clone was detected only a few times. This chain links TRBV4-2 with TRBJ1-5, with 9 bases matching TRBD1. CDR3 length: 20 amino acids. J lost 1 base, V lost 3 bases, and 16 bases had no gene match. CDR1 is LGHNA and CDR2 is YNFKEQ in the germline V gene. The CDR3 DNA reads TGTGCCAGCAGCCAGGGGTCCGGGACAGGGAAATTGGGAAGCAATCAGCCCCAGCATTTT. It encodes CASSQGSGTGKLGSNQPQHF.

This chain uses TRBV11-2 with TRBJ2-7; 11 nucleotides match TRBD1. The CDR3 extends over 15 amino acids. Trimming removed 6 bases from V and 4 bases from J; junction bases left unmatched: 8. The germline gives CDR1 SGHAT, CDR2 FQNNGV. The CDR3 nucleotides are TGTGCCAGCAGACCAGCGGGACAGGGGGGGTACGAGCAGTACTTC. Amino acid sequence: CASRPAGQGGYEQYF.

The V gene is TRBV2, the J gene TRBJ2-5; D may be TRBD1 (6 bases). The CDR3 covers 13 residues. Between the trimmed V and J ends, which lost 8 bases and 4 bases, there was a span of 14 bases. The germline gives CDR1 SNHLY, CDR2 FYNNEI. The CDR3 reads CASWAGVIETQYF. CDR3 bases: TGTGCCAGCTGGGCAGGGGTTATAGAGACCCAGTACTTC.

The V call is TRBV5-1, the J call TRBJ2-3; D is possibly TRBD2 (6 bases). This CDR3 is 15 amino acids long. V gave up 5 bases and J gave up 2 bases, with 15 bases separating them. From germline, CDR1 is SGHRS and CDR2 YFSETQ. DNA of the CDR3: TGCGCCAGCAGAAGGATTAGCGGCCACACAGATACGCAGTATTTT. Translated, it gives CASRRISGHTDTQYF.

The chain has TRBV19 and TRBJ1-5, with unresolved D. V lost 1 base to trimming and J lost 0 bases, with 7 bases between them. This CDR3 spans 15 amino acids. The V gene's germline CDR1 is LNHDA and CDR2 SQIVND (reference sequence). The CDR3 sequence: CASSIGGVSNQPQHF. Here the CDR3 DNA reads TGTGCCAGTAGTATAGGCGGGGTTAGCAATCAGCCCCAGCATTTT.

The CDR3 region has the DNA TGCAGTGCTAGTTGGACCCTAGAGGGGGATGGCTACACCTTC. Its protein is CSASWTLEGDGYTF. The rearrangement uses TRBV20-1 and TRBJ1-2, with D possibly TRBD1 on 6 matching bases. CDR3 length: 14 amino acids. Germline CDR1 DFQATT, CDR2 SNEGSKA (reference sequence). V was cut by 3 bases and J by 6 bases, with 17 bases left in between.

The chain joins TRBV10-2 to TRBJ2-7; D is possibly TRBD1 (6 bases). Trimming cost V 8 bases and J 3 bases, with 14 bases left between them. This CDR3 spans 13 amino acids. CDR1 is WSHSY and CDR2 is SAAADI in the germline V gene. The CDR3 DNA follows: TGCGCCAGCTGGACAGAAGAATTCTACGAGCAGTACTTC. As protein: CASWTEEFYEQYF.

V and J are TRBV27 and TRBJ2-1; 12 nucleotides line up with TRBD2. The CDR3 loop spans 15 amino acids. Germline V gene sequence: CDR1 MNHEY, CDR2 SMNVEV (reference sequence). The J segment lost 3 bases and the V segment lost 6 bases, leaving 3 bases of the junction unmatched. CDR3 nucleotides: TGTGCCAGCAGGCAACTAGCGGGAGGCTACAATGAGCAGTTCTTC. The encoded protein is CASRQLAGGYNEQFF.

This chain uses TRBV11-2 with TRBJ1-4; 7 nucleotides align to TRBD1. The CDR3 runs to 16 residues. Germline V gene data show CDR1 as SGHAT and CDR2 as FQNNGV. Germline trimming cut 5 bases from V and 2 bases from J; bases unmatched to any gene: 8. CDR3 loop: CASSRPGGGTNEKLFF. DNA of the CDR3: TGTGCCAGCAGCCGTCCAGGGGGTGGGACTAATGAAAAACTGTTTTTT.

The chain uses TRBV7-3 and TRBJ2-2; D is perhaps TRBD1 (5 bases). Germline CDR1 reads SGHTA; CDR2 reads FQGTGA. V lost 5 bases and J 2 bases, leaving 21 bases between the germline ends. This CDR3 region has 18 residues. The CDR3 sequence is CASSPPPRWQGNTGELFF. The CDR3 DNA is TGTGCCAGCAGCCCACCGCCGAGGTGGCAGGGAAACACCGGGGAGCTGTTTTTT.

The chain combines TRBV7-2 with TRBJ1-4; perhaps TRBD1 as D (6 bases). The germline CDR1 and CDR2 sequences are SGHTA and FQGNSA. The CDR3 contains 15 residues. V was trimmed by 5 bases and J by 8 bases, leaving 18 bases between them. CDR3 bases: TGTGCCAGCAGCGTCCACAGGGAGCGAAGGGAAAAACTGTTTTTT. As protein: CASSVHRERREKLFF. Combining the CDR3 with reference TRBV7-2 and TRBJ1-4 gives the whole variable domain GAGVSQSPSNKVTEKGKDVELRCDPISGHTALYWYRQSLGQGLEFLIYFQGNSAPDKSGLPSDRFSAERTGGSVSTLTIQRTQQEDSAVYLCASSVHRERREKLFFGSGTQLSVL.

This clone was found once. This chain joins TRBV19 and TRBJ2-7, with D tentatively TRBD2 (7 bases). Per germline, CDR1 LNHDA and CDR2 SQIVND (reference sequence). The V and J ends lost 7 bases and 6 bases respectively, with 22 bases between them. CDR3 size: 15 residues. The DNA for the CDR3 is TGTGCCAGTACCCTGGTACCGGGGGGCGCCTCCGAGCAGTACTTC. Its protein product is CASTLVPGGASEQYF.

The V and J genes are TRBV30 and TRBJ2-1, with D perhaps matching TRBD1 (5 bases). Germline CDR1 reads GTSNPN; CDR2 reads SVGIG (reference sequence). Trimming took 2 bases from V and 3 from J, leaving 20 bases between them. The CDR3 has 17 residues. As DNA, the CDR3 is TGTGCCTGGAGTTCTAAAGGAGCTAGGGGTCACTACAATGAGCAGTTCTTC. Its translation is CAWSSKGARGHYNEQFF.

This rearrangement joins TRBV29-1 to TRBJ2-7, with 12 bases matching TRBD2. J gave up 6 bases and V 7 bases, and 10 bases lay outside the gene matches. CDR3 length: 14 amino acids. The germline V gene encodes CDR1 SQVTM and CDR2 ANQGSEA. The CDR3 is CSAKRLAGEVEQYF. CDR3 bases: TGCAGCGCCAAAAGACTAGCGGGAGAGGTCGAGCAGTACTTC.